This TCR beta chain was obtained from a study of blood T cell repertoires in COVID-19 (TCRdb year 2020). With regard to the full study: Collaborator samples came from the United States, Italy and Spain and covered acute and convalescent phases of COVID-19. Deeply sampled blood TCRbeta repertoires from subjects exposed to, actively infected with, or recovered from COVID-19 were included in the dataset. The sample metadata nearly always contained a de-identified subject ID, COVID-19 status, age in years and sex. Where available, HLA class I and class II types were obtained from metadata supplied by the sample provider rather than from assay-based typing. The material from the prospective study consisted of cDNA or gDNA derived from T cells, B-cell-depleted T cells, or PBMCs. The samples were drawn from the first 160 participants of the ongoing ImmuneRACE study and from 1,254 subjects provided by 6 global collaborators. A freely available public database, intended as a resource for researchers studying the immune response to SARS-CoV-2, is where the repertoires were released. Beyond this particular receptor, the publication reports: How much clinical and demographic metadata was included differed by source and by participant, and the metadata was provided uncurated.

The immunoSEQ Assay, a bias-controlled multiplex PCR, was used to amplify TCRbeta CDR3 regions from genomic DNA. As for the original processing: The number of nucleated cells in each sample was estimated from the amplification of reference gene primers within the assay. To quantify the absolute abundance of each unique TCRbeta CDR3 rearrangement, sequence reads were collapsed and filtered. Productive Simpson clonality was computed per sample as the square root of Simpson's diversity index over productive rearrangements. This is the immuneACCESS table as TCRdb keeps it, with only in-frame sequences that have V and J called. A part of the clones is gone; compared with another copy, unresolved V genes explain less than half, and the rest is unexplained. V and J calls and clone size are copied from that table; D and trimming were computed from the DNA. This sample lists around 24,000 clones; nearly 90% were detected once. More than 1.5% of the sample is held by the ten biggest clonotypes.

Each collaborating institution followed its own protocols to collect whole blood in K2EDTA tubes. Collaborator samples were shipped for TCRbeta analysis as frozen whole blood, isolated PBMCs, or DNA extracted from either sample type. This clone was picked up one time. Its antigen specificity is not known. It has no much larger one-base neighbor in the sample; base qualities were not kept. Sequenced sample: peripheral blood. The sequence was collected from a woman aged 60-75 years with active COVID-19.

This receptor carries the CDR3 CASSQDWGDGYTF. The nucleotides are TGTGCCAGCAGCCAAGATTGGGGGGATGGCTACACCTTC. Here the chain combines TRBV3-1 (or the pseudogene TRBV3-2) and TRBJ1-2; possibly the D gene is TRBD1, per 5 matching bases. The germline V gene (reference sequence) sets CDR1 to LGHDT and CDR2 to YNNKEL. Counted from cysteine to phenylalanine, this CDR3 has 13 amino acids. Only CDR3 DNA remains: 39 bases, in frame from the first base. Cut back by 0 bases and 6 bases, the V and J ends lie 8 bases apart.